One TCR beta chain is described in this entry. As yet, its antigen is unknown. This record belongs to a study of shared clonotypes between healthy human individuals. The study's findings and limits: In this cohort, only blood was sampled, and tissue repertoires likely differ.

Assay runs were performed at deep level. The authors split each subset's genomic DNA evenly across several immunoSEQ plates. Clones were read by immunoSEQ multiplex PCR, and TCRdb kept only the in-frame ones, dropping some. Counted here are millions of clones, 90% to 95% occurring once; the ten biggest clones make up more than 0.1%. None of the donors, who were healthy HIV-negative adults, had recently had acute infections or vaccinations. Trimming removed 6 bases from V and 8 bases from J, with 13 bases in between. Germline assignment: CDR1 SGHVS and CDR2 FQNEAQ. The CDR3 totals 13 residues. The clonotype originates from a young man in good health. V is TRBV7-8 and J is TRBJ1-4, with no clear D. Sequenced input: naive CD4+ T cells sorted from blood. Documented subset: CD45RA+ positively selected. The DNA of the CDR3 is TGTGCCAGCAGAATGGCGGAGCAGGAAAAACTGTTTTTT. Protein sequence: CASRMAEQEKLFF.